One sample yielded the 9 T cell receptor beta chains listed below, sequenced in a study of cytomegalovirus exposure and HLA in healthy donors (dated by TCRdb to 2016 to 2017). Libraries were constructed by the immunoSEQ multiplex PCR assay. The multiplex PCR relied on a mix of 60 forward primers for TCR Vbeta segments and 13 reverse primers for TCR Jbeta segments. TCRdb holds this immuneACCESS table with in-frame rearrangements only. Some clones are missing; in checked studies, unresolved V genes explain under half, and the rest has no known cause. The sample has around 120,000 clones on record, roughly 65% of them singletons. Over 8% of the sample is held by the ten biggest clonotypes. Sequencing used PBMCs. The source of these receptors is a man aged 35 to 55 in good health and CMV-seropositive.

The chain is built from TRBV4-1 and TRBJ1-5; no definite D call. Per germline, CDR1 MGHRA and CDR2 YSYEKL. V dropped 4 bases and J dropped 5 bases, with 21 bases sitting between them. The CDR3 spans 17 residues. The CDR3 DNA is TGCGCCAGCAGCCCGCGGGTGGGGAAGTCAAAGTATCAGCCCCAGCATTTT. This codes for CASSPRVGKSKYQPQHF.

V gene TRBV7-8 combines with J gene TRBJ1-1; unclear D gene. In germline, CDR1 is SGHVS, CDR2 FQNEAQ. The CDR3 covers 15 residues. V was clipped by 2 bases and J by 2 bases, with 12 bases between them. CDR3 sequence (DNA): TGTGCCAGCAGCTTAAACCCCGCAGGAAACACTGAAGCTTTCTTT. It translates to CASSLNPAGNTEAFF.

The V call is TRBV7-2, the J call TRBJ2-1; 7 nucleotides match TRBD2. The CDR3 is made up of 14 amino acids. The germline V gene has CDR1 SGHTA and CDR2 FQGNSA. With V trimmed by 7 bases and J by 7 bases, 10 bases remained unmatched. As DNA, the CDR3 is TGTGCCAGCACCTCTGGACTAGGGCTAAATGAGCAGTTCTTC. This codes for CASTSGLGLNEQFF.

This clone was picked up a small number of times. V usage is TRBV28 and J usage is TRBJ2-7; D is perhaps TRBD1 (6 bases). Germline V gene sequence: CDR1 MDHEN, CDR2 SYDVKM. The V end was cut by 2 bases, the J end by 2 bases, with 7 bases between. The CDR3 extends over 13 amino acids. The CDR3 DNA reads TGTGCCAGCAGTTTAGACAGGACCTACGAGCAGTACTTC. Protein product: CASSLDRTYEQYF.

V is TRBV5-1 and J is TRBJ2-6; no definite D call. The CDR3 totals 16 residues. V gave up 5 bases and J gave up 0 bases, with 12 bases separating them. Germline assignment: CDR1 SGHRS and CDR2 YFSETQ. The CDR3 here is CASSNDTSSGANVLTF. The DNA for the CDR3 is TGCGCCAGCAGTAACGATACCAGCTCTGGGGCCAACGTCCTGACTTTC.

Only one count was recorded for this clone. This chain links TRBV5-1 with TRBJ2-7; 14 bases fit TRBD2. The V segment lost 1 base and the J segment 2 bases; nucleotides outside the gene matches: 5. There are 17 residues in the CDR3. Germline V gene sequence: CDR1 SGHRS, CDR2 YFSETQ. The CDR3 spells CASSLPPTSGGAYEQYF. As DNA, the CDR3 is TGCGCCAGCAGCTTGCCCCCGACTAGCGGGGGGGCCTACGAGCAGTACTTC.

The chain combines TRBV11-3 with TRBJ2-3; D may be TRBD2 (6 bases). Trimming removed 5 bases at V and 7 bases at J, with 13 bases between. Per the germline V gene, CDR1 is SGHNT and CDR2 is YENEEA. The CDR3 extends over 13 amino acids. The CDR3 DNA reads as TGTGCCAGCAGCACCGGACTATTCAATACGCAGTATTTT. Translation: CASSTGLFNTQYF.

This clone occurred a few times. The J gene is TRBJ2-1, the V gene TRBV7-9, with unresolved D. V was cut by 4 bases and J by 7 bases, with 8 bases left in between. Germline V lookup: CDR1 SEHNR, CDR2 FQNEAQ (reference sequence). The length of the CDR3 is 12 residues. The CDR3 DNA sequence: TGTGCCAGCAGCTCCCTTGTTAATGAGCAGTTCTTC. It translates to CASSSLVNEQFF.

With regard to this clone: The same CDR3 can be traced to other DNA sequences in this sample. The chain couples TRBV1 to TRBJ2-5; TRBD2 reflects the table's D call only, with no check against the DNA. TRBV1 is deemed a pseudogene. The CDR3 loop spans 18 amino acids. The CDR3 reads CTSSQATGLAKIQETQYF. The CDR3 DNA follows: TGCACCAGCAGCCAAGCAACGGGATTAGCGAAAATCCAAGAGACCCAGTACTTC.